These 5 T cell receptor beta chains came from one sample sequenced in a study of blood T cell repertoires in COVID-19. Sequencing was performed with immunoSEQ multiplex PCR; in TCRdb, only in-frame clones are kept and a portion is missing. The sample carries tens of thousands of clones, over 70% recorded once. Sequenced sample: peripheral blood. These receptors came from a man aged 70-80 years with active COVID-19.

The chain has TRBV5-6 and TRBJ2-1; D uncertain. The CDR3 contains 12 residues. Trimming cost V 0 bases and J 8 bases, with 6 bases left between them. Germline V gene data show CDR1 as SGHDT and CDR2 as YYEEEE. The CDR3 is CASSLESYEQFF. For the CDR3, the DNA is TGTGCCAGCAGCTTGGAATCTTATGAGCAGTTCTTC.

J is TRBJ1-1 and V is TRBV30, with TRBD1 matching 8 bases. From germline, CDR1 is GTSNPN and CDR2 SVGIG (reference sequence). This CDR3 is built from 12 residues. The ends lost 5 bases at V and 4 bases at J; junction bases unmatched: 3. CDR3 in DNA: TGTGCCTGGGGACAGGGTGGCACTGAAGCTTTCTTT. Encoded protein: CAWGQGGTEAFF.

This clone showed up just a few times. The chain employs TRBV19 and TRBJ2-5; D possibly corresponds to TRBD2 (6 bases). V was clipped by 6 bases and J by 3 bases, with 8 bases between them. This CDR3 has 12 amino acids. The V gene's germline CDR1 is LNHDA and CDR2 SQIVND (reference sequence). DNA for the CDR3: TGTGCCAGTAGGGGGGGAGAAGAGACCCAGTACTTC. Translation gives CASRGGEETQYF.

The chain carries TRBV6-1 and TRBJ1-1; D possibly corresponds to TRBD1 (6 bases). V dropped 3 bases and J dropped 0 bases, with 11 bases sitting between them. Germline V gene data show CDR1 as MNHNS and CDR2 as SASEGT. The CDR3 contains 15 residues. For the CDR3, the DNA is TGTGCCAGCAGTGACAGGGGCACTATGAACACTGAAGCTTTCTTT. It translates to CASSDRGTMNTEAFF.

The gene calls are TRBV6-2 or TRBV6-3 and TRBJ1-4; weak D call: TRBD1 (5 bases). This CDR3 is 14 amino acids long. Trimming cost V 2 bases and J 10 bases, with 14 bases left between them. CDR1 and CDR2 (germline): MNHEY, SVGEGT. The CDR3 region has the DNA TGTGCCAGCAGTTACGGCCAGGTCGGGGGAAAACTGTTTTTT. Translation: CASSYGQVGGKLFF.